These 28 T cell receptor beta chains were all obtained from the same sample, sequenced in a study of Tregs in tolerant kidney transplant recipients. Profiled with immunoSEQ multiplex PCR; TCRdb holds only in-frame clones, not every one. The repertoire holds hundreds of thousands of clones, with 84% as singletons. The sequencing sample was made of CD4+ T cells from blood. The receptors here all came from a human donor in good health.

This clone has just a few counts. Written as DNA, the CDR3 is TGTGCCAGCAGTCCCTTGACAGGGGTGGCTTTCTTT. Protein: CASSPLTGVAFF. This chain joins TRBV6-1 and TRBJ1-1; 8 bases map to TRBD1. The CDR3 covers 12 residues. Germline assignment: CDR1 MNHNS and CDR2 SASEGT. V was pared by 5 bases and J by 11 bases, with 7 bases of the junction left unmatched.

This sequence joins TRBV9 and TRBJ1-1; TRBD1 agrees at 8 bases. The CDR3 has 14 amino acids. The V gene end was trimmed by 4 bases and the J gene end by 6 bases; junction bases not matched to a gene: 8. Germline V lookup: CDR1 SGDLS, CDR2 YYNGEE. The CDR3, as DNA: TGTGCCAGCAGCAAAACCAGGGGGCTTTCTGAAGCTTTCTTT. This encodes CASSKTRGLSEAFF.

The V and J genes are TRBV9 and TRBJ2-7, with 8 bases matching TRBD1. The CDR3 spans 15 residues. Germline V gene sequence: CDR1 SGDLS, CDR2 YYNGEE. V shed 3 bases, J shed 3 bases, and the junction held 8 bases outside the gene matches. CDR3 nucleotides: TGTGCCAGCAGCGCGAGACAGGGGCGAGACTACGAGCAGTACTTC. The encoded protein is CASSARQGRDYEQYF.

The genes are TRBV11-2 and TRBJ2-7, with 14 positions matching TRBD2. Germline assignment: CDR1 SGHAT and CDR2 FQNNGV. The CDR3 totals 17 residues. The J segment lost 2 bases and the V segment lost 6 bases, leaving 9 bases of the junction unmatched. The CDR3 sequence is CASRKMGLAGAAYEQYF. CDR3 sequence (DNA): TGTGCCAGCAGGAAGATGGGACTAGCGGGAGCCGCCTACGAGCAGTACTTC.

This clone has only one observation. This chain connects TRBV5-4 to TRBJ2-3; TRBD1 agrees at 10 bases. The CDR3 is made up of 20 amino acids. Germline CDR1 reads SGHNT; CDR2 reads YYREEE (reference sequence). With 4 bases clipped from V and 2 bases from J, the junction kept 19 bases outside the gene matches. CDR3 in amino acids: CASSPGTGDRSRSPTDTQYF. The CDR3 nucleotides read TGTGCCAGCAGCCCCGGGACAGGGGATAGGAGTAGGTCGCCCACAGATACGCAGTATTTT.

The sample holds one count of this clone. CDR3 region: CASSLGTSGVGEQYF. CDR3 nucleotide sequence: TGTGCCAGCAGCTTAGGGACTAGCGGGGTTGGGGAGCAGTACTTC. The chain recombines TRBV5-5 with TRBJ2-7; 13 nucleotides align to TRBD2. The germline CDR1 and CDR2 sequences are SGHKS and YYEKEE (reference sequence). The V segment lost 2 bases and the J segment 7 bases; nucleotides outside the gene matches: 6. The CDR3 is 15 amino acids.

CDR3 DNA sequence: TGTGCCAGCAGGTTCGGGCGGCCCACAGATACGCAGTATTTT. Encoded protein: CASRFGRPTDTQYF. The genes are TRBV27 and TRBJ2-3; D call uncertain. The germline gives CDR1 MNHEY, CDR2 SMNVEV (reference sequence). V dropped 6 bases and J dropped 2 bases, with 12 bases sitting between them. This CDR3 is built from 14 residues.

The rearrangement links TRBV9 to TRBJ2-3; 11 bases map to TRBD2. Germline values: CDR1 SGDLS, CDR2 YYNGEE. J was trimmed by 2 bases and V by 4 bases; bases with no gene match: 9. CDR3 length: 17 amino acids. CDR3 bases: TGTGCCAGCAGCCCCCGGCTAGCGGGGGGTACCACAGATACGCAGTATTTT. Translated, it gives CASSPRLAGGTTDTQYF.

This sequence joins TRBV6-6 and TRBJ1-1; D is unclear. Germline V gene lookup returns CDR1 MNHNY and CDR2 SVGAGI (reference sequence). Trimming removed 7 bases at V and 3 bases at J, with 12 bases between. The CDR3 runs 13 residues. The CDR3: CASTPDTYTEAFF. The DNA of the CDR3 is TGTGCCAGCACCCCCGACACTTACACTGAAGCTTTCTTT.

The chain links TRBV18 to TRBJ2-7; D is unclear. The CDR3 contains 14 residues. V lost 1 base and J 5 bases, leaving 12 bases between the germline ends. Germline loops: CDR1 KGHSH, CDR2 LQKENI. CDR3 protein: CASSPQKEVHEQYF. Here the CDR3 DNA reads TGTGCCAGCTCACCACAGAAGGAAGTCCACGAGCAGTACTTC.

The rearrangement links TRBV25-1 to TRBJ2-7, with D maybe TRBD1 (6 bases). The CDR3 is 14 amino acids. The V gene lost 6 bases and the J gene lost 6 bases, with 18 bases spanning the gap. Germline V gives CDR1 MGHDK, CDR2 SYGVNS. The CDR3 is CASSPQGRGSEQYF. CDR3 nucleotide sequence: TGTGCCAGCAGCCCCCAGGGGAGAGGAAGCGAGCAGTACTTC.

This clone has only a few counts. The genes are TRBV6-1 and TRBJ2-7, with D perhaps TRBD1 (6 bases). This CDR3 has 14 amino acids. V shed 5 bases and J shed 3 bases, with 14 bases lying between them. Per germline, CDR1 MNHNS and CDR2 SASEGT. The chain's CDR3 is CASSPRTDRYEQYF. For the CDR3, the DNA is TGTGCCAGCAGTCCTCGGACAGACCGCTACGAGCAGTACTTC.

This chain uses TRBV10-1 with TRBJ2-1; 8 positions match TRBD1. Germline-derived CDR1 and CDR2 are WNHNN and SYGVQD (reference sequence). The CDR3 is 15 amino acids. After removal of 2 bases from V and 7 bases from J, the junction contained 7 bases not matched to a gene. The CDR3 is CASSERAGGFNEQFF. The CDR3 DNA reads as TGCGCCAGCAGTGAGCGGGCAGGGGGCTTTAATGAGCAGTTCTTC.

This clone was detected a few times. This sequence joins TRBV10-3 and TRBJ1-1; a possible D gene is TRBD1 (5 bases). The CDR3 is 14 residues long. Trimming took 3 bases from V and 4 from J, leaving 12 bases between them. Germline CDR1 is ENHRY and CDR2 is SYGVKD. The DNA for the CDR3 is TGTGCCATCAGTGATGGCGACGGGGGCACTGAAGCTTTCTTT. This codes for CAISDGDGGTEAFF.

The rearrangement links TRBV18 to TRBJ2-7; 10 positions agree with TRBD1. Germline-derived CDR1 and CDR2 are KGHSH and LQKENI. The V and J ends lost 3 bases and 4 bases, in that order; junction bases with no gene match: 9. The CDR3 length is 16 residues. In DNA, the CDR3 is TGTGCCAGCTCACCGCCGGGACAGGGGATTTTGTACGAGCAGTACTTC. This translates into CASSPPGQGILYEQYF. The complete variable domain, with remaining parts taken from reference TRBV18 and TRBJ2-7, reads NAGVMQNPRHLVRRRGQEARLRCSPMKGHSHVYWYRQLPEEGLKFMVYLQKENIIDESGMPKERFSAEFPKEGPSILRIQQVVRGDSAAYFCASSPPGQGILYEQYFGPGTRLTVT.

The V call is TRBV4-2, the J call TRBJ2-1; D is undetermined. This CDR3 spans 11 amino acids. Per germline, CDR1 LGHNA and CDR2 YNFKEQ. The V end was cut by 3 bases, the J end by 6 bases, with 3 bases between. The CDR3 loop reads CASSQGNEQFF. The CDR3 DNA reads TGTGCCAGCAGCCAGGGCAATGAGCAGTTCTTC.

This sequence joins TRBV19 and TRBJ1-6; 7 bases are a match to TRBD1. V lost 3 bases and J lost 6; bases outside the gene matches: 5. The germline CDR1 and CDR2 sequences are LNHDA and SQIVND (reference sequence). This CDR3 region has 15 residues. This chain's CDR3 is CASSIAGGGNSPLHF. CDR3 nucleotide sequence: TGTGCCAGTAGTATTGCAGGGGGTGGTAATTCACCCCTCCACTTT.

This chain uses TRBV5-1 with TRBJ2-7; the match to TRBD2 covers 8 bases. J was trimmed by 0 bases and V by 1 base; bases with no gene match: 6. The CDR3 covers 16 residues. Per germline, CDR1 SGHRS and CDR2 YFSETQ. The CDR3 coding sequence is TGCGCCAGCAGCTTGAGCCTAGCGGGCGTCTCCTACGAGCAGTACTTC. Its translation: CASSLSLAGVSYEQYF.

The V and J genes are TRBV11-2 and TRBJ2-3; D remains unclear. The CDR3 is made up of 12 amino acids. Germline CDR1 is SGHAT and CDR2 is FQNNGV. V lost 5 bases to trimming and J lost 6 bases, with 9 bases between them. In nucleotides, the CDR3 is TGTGCCAGCAGCAGTGGTGGGGATACGCAGTATTTT. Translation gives CASSSGGDTQYF.

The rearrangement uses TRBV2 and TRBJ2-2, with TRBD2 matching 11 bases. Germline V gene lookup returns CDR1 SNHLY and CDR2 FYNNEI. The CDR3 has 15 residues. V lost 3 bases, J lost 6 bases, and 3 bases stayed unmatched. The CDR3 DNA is TGTGCCAGCAGTGATCAGGGACTAGCGGCCGGGGAGCTGTTTTTT. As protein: CASSDQGLAAGELFF.

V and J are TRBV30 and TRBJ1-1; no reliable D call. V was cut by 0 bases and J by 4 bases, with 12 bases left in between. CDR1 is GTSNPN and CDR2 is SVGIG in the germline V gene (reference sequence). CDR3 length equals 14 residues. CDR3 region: CAWSVPGVSTEAFF. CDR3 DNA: TGTGCCTGGAGTGTACCCGGGGTATCCACTGAAGCTTTCTTT.

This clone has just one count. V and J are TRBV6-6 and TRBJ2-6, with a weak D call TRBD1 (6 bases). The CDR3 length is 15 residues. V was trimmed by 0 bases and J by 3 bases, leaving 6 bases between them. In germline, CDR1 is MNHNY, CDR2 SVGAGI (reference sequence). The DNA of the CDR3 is TGTGCCAGCAGTTACTCGACAGGTGGGGCCAACGTCCTGACTTTC. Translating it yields CASSYSTGGANVLTF.

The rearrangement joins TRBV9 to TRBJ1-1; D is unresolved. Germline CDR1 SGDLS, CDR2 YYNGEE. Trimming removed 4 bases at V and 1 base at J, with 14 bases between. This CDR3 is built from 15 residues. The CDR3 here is CASSRTQIGNTEAFF. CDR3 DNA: TGTGCCAGCAGCAGAACTCAGATTGGGAACACTGAAGCTTTCTTT.

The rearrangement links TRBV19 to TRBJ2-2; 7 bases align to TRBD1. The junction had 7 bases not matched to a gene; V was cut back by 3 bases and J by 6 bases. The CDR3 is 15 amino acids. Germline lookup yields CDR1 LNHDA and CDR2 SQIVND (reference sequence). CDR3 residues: CASSIRGHEAGELFF. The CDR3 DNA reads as TGTGCCAGTAGTATTAGGGGGCATGAGGCCGGGGAGCTGTTTTTT. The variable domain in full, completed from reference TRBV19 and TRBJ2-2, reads DGGITQSPKYLFRKEGQNVTLSCEQNLNHDAMYWYRQDPGQGLRLIYYSQIVNDFQKGDIAEGYSVSREKKESFPLTVTSAQKNPTAFYLCASSIRGHEAGELFFGEGSRLTVL.

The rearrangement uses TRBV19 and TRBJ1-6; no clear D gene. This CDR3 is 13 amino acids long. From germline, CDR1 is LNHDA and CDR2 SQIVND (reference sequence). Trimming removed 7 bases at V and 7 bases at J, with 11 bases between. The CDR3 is CASIYGPNSPLHF. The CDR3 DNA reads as TGTGCCAGTATCTATGGCCCCAATTCACCCCTCCACTTT.

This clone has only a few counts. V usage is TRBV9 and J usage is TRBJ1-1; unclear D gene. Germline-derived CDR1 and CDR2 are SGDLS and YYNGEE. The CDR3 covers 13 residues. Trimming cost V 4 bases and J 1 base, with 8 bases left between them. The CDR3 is CASSLAPNTEAFF. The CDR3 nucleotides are TGTGCCAGCAGCCTGGCTCCGAACACTGAAGCTTTCTTT.

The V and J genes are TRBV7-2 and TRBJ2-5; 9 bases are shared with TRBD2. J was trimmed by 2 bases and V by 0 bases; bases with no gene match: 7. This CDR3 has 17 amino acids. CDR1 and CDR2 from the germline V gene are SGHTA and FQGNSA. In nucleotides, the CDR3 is TGTGCCAGCAGCTTAGCGAATTTGGCGGGGGGGCAAGAGACCCAGTACTTC. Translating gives CASSLANLAGGQETQYF.

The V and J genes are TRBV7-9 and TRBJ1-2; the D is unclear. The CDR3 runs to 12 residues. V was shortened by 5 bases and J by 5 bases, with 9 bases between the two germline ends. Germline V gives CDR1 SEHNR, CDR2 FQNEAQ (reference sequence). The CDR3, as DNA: TGTGCCAGCAGCCTCAGTGCATATGGCTACACCTTC. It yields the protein CASSLSAYGYTF.